This T cell receptor (beta chain) is from a study of T cell repertoires in cytomegalovirus infection. The V end lost 8 bases, the J end lost 3 bases, and 16 bases lay between the germline ends. The germline V gene has CDR1 SGHVS and CDR2 FNYEAQ. CDR3 length: 14 amino acids. TCRdb reprocessed the reads with MiXCR, giving one entry per CDR3 protein. The sample shows over 300,000 distinct CDR3 sequences, 15% to 20% of them seen only once. The sample holds many counts of this clonotype. Sequencing used PBMCs. This chain connects TRBV7-6 to TRBJ2-5; D is unclear. The clonotype was recovered from a human donor in good health (CMV status not recorded). Some clones in this sample may be carry-over from other donors' samples. The CDR3 DNA sequence: TGTGCCAGCTCCTCTACAGATTTTAAAGAGACCCAGTACTTC. As protein: CASSSTDFKETQYF.